This T cell receptor (beta chain) was identified during a study of T cells in Graves' hyperthyroidism and ophthalmopathy. V was pared by 8 bases and J by 4 bases, with 11 bases between. There are 13 residues in the CDR3. Only one count was recorded for this clonotype. The source material, RNA transcripts, was used to amplify TCR beta CDR3 regions. HTBI primers were the set used in a first-round RT-PCR of the TCR CDR3. TCRdb processed the multiplex PCR reads anew with MiXCR; each CDR3 protein has one entry. The data show hundreds of thousands of distinct CDR3 sequences, about 15% seen once. The material sequenced was blood. The genes are TRBV12-3 or TRBV12-4 and TRBJ1-4; D gene unclear. The TCR comes from a woman aged 18-35 years with Graves' hyperthyroidism. This CDR3 is CASRRAYNEKLFF. In DNA, the CDR3 is TGTGCCAGCCGACGGGCATATAATGAAAAACTGTTTTTT.